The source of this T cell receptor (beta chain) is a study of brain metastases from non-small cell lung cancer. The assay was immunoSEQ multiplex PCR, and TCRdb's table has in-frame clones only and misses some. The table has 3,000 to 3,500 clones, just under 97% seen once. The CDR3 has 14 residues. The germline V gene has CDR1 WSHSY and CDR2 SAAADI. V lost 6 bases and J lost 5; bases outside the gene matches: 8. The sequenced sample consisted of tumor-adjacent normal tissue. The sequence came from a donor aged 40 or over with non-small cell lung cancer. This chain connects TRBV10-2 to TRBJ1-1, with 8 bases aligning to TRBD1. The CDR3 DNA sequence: TGCGCCAGCAGGTCTCAGGGGGCCGAAACTGAAGCTTTCTTT. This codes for CASRSQGAETEAFF.